Here is one TCR beta chain with its context. TCRdb keeps only in-frame clones here, not all; method: immunoSEQ multiplex PCR. The sample yields around 13,000 clones, roughly two fifths seen once. This sample is part of a study of graft-versus-host responses after intestinal transplantation. The wider study: Tacrolimus plus steroids were given to all recipients for about 3 years, preceded by anti-thymocyte globulin induction.

The CDR3 is 16 amino acids. The germline gives CDR1 KGHSH, CDR2 LQKENI. With 0 bases removed from V and 3 bases from J, the gap between germline ends came to 12 bases. Notes on the study in general: Peak circulating GvH clone levels tracked with early post-transplant HvG declines.

The source was alloreactive CD4+ T cells from a mixed lymphocyte reaction culture, collected before intestinal transplant. Subset in this sample: CFSE-low proliferating T cells sorted from roughly six-day pre-transplant mixed lymphocyte reaction (GvH or HvG direction). This clonotype was sampled from a human patient who received an intestinal transplant. The V and J genes are TRBV18 and TRBJ2-4; TRBD1 is a possible D gene (5 bases). The CDR3 DNA is TGTGCCAGCTCACCACCGTTGGAAAGGGGCAAAAACATTCAGTACTTC. As protein: CASSPPLERGKNIQYF.